This record concerns one TCR beta chain sequence. Its target is not known. Germline assignment: CDR1 SGHRS and CDR2 YFSETQ. The CDR3 extends over 15 amino acids. V was pared by 6 bases and J by 3 bases, with 18 bases between. This specimen belongs to a study of identical twins. Study-wide findings and caveats: Abundant beta clonotypes from cord blood bore fewer insertions; memory repertoires lacked this pattern.

All donors were healthy, and all were Caucasian. A universal primer site came from template switching; cDNA carried unique molecular identifiers. MiXCR was run by TCRdb on the 5' RACE reads, yielding one entry per CDR3 protein. The sample includes roughly 570,000 distinct CDR3 sequences, around a tenth of them seen just once. These sequences were also reported in another study, on yellow fever vaccine responses in identical twins. As that study records: Twins reportedly mounted vaccine T cell responses that seemed partly convergent, partly personalized.

The sequenced sample was PBMCs. J is TRBJ2-5 and V is TRBV5-1, with D unclear. This clonotype was obtained from a woman under 30 in good health. The CDR3 here is CASTTVTGAEETQYF. DNA of the CDR3: TGCGCCAGCACCACAGTCACTGGCGCCGAAGAGACCCAGTACTTC.